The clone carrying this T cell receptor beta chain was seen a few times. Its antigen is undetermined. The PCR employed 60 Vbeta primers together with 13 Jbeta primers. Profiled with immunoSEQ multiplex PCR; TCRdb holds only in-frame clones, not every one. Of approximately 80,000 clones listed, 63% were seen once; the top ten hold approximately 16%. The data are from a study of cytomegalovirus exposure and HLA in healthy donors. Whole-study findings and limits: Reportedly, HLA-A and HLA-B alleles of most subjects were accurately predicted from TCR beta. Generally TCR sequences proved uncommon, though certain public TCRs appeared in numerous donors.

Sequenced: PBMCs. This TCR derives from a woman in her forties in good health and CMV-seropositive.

The DNA of the CDR3 is TGCGCCAGCAGCTTGGGGCTAACTAGCGGGAAAAGCACAGATACGCAGTATTTT. Protein: CASSLGLTSGKSTDTQYF. This sequence joins TRBV5-1 and TRBJ2-3; 10 positions match TRBD2. From germline, CDR1 is SGHRS and CDR2 YFSETQ. CDR3 length: 18 amino acids. V shed 0 bases, J shed 0 bases, and the junction held 7 bases outside the gene matches.